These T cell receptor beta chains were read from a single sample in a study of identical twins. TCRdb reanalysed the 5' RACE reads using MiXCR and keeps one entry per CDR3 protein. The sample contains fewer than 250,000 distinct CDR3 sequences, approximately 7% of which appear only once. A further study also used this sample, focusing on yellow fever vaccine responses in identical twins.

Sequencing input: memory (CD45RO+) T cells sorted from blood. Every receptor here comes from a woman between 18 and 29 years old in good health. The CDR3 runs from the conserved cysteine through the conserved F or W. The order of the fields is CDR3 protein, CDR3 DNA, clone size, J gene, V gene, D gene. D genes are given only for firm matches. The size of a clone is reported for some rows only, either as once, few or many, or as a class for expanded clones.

CATEPGLAETQYF	TGTGCCACCGAACCTGGGCTAGCAGAGACCCAGTACTTC	NA	TRBJ2-5	TRBV5-8	NA
CASGGGTADTQYF	TGCGCCAGCGGGGGCGGGACTGCAGATACGCAGTATTTT	many	TRBJ2-3	TRBV5-1	NA
CASSLIWGELFF	TGTGCCAGCAGCTTAATCTGGGGGGAACTGTTTTTT	many	TRBJ1-4	TRBV7-2	NA
CASSEGLAGTDTQYF	TGTGCCAGCAGTGAAGGACTAGCGGGCACAGATACGCAGTATTTT	many	TRBJ2-3	TRBV2	TRBD2
CASSSRGPGDLAKNIQYF	TGTGCCAGCAGCTCAAGGGGGCCGGGGGACTTAGCCAAAAACATTCAGTACTTC	few	TRBJ2-4	TRBV11-2	NA
CASSRENTEAFF	TGTGCCAGCAGCCGGGAGAACACTGAAGCTTTCTTT	many	TRBJ1-1	TRBV12-3/TRBV12-4	NA
CSARDPGRGPSTDTQYF	TGCAGTGCTAGAGATCCGGGTCGGGGACCTAGCACAGATACGCAGTATTTT	NA	TRBJ2-3	TRBV20-1	NA
CASSSYEQYF	TGCGCCAGCAGTTCCTACGAGCAGTACTTC	many	TRBJ2-7	TRBV10-1	NA
CASSLGQNYNEKLFF	TGCGCCAGCAGCTTGGGACAGAACTATAATGAAAAACTGTTTTTT	few	TRBJ1-4	TRBV5-1	NA
CASSLTGTAYEQYF	TGTGCCAGCAGTTTAACCGGGACAGCCTACGAGCAGTACTTC	NA	TRBJ2-7	TRBV12-3/TRBV12-4	TRBD1
CSARQGAMNTGELFF	TGCAGTGCCAGACAGGGGGCGATGAACACCGGGGAGCTGTTTTTT	few	TRBJ2-2	TRBV20-1	TRBD1
CASKLGPSTDTQYF	TGTGCCAGCAAGTTGGGCCCTAGCACAGATACGCAGTATTTT	NA	TRBJ2-3	TRBV11-3	NA
CASRRPGQPNTGELFF	TGTGCCAGCAGAAGGCCGGGACAGCCGAACACCGGGGAGCTGTTTTTT	many	TRBJ2-2	TRBV12-3/TRBV12-4	TRBD1
CASSTGQGASEQYF	TGTGCCAGCAGTACTGGACAGGGGGCGAGCGAGCAGTACTTC	NA	TRBJ2-7	TRBV6-5	TRBD1
CASSLLPPGFDTQYF	TGTGCCAGCAGCTTATTACCCCCAGGGTTCGATACGCAGTATTTT	many	TRBJ2-3	TRBV11-2	NA
CASSTLTGAYEQYF	TGCGCCAGCAGCACACTTACAGGGGCCTACGAGCAGTACTTC	few	TRBJ2-7	TRBV5-1	TRBD1
CATSQGMGTEAFF	TGTGCCACCTCACAGGGAATGGGCACTGAAGCTTTCTTT	few	TRBJ1-1	TRBV6-2/TRBV6-3	NA
CASSFQGQHTDTQYF	TGCGCCAGCAGCTTCCAGGGACAGCACACAGATACGCAGTATTTT	many	TRBJ2-3	TRBV5-1	TRBD1
CASSESGNSPLHF	TGCGCCAGCAGTGAGTCAGGGAATTCACCCCTCCACTTT	few	TRBJ1-6	TRBV10-2	NA
CASSLRQDQETQYF	TGCGCCAGCAGCCTAAGACAGGACCAAGAGACCCAGTACTTC	NA	TRBJ2-5	TRBV5-1	NA
CASSQDLGTGDSPLHF	TGTGCCAGCAGCCAAGATTTGGGGACAGGGGATTCACCCCTCCACTTT	NA	TRBJ1-6	TRBV4-2	TRBD1
CASSWPDRGTGYTF	TGTGCCAGCAGCTGGCCCGACAGGGGGACAGGCTACACCTTC	many	TRBJ1-2	TRBV7-8	TRBD1
CASSPEYTGELFF	TGTGCCAGCAGCCCCGAGTACACCGGGGAGCTGTTTTTT	few	TRBJ2-2	TRBV11-2	NA
CATSDNEQFF	TGTGCCACAAGCGATAATGAGCAGTTCTTC	many	TRBJ2-1	TRBV2	NA
CASSFAGIETQYF	TGTGCCAGCAGTTTCGCAGGGATAGAGACCCAGTACTTC	NA	TRBJ2-5	TRBV28	NA
CATSREVAGAYEQYF	TGTGCCACCAGCAGAGAGGTAGCGGGCGCCTACGAGCAGTACTTC	few	TRBJ2-7	TRBV15	TRBD2
CSAQVVKGNTEAFF	TGCAGTGCCCAGGTTGTAAAAGGCAACACTGAAGCTTTCTTT	many	TRBJ1-1	TRBV20-1	NA
CASRSGTSEFNEQFF	TGCGCCAGCAGGTCCGGGACTAGCGAATTCAATGAGCAGTTCTTC	few	TRBJ2-1	TRBV5-1	TRBD2
CASSRTRLGSQYF	TGTGCCAGCAGCCGGACTAGACTTGGGTCCCAGTACTTC	few	TRBJ2-5	TRBV27	TRBD2
CASSLIRHEQYF	TGTGCCAGCAGTTTAATCAGGCACGAGCAGTACTTC	many	TRBJ2-7	TRBV12-3/TRBV12-4	NA
CASSFKSGGHTDTQYF	TGTGCCAGCAGCTTTAAGAGCGGGGGGCACACAGATACGCAGTATTTT	few	TRBJ2-3	TRBV5-4	TRBD2
CASSFSAGALTDTQYF	TGTGCCAGCAGCTTTTCAGCGGGAGCCCTCACAGATACGCAGTATTTT	few	TRBJ2-3	TRBV7-6	TRBD2
CASSLVSLIGNEQFF	TGTGCCAGCAGCTTAGTCTCCCTAATAGGGAATGAGCAGTTCTTC	NA	TRBJ2-1	TRBV7-2	NA
CASGSRRNTGELFF	TGTGCCAGCGGATCGAGGCGGAACACCGGGGAGCTGTTTTTT	many	TRBJ2-2	TRBV12-3/TRBV12-4	NA
CASSPATSGPYEQYF	TGTGCCAGCTCCCCCGCGACTAGCGGACCCTACGAGCAGTACTTC	NA	TRBJ2-7	TRBV18	TRBD2
CSVALGQGANIQYF	TGCAGCGTTGCCCTGGGACAGGGGGCAAACATTCAGTACTTC	many	TRBJ2-4	TRBV29-1	TRBD1